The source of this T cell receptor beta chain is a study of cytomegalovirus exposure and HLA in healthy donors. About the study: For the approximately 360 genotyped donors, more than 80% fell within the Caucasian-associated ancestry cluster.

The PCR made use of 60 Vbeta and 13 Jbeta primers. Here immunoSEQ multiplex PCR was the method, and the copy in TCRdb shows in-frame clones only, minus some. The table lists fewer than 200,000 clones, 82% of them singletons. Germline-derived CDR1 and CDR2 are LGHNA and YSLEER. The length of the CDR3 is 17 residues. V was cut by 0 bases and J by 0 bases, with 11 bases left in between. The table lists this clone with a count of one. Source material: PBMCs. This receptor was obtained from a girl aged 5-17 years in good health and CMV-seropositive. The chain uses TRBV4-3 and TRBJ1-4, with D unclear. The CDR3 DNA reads TGCGCCAGCAGCCAAGATCATTCCAGTACAACTAATGAAAAACTGTTTTTT. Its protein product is CASSQDHSSTTNEKLFF.